This T cell receptor beta chain was captured in a study of blood T cell repertoires in COVID-19. TCRdb's copy holds only in-frame clones and misses some; the assay was immunoSEQ multiplex PCR. The sample comprises roughly 250,000 clones, 83% of which are singletons, and 3% to 4.5% rests with the top ten. V shed 10 bases and J shed 6 bases, with 16 bases lying between them. The CDR3 totals 12 residues. Germline CDR1 is SNHLY and CDR2 is FYNNEI. In assigning cohorts, the study relied on participant-reported clinical history. Sequenced: PBMCs or T cells enriched from blood (not recorded which). The TCR originated in a middle-aged woman who had been exposed to COVID-19. J is TRBJ2-7 and V is TRBV2, with D possibly matching TRBD1 (7 bases). Here the CDR3 DNA reads TGTGCCACCTGGAGGGGGCGGTTCGAGCAGTACTTC. Amino acids: CATWRGRFEQYF. Based on the CDR3 plus reference TRBV2 and TRBJ2-7, the full variable domain is EPEVTQTPSHQVTQMGQEVILRCVPISNHLYFYWYRQILGQKVEFLVSFYNNEISEKSEIFDDQFSVERPDGSNFTLKIRSTKLEDSAMYFCATWRGRFEQYFGPGTRLTVT.